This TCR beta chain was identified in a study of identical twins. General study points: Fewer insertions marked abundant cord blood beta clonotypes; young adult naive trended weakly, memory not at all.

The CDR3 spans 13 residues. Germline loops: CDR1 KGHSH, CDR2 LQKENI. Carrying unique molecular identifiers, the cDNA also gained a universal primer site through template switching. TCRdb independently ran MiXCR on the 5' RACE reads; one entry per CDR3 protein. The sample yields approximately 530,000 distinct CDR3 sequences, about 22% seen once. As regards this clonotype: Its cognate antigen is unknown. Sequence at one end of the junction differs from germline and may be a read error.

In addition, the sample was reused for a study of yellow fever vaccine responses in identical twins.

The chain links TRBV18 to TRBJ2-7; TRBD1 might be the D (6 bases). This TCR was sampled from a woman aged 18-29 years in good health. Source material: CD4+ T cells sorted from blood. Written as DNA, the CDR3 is TGTGCCAGCTCACCGCCGGGACACGTTGGCCCCACCTTC. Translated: CASSPPGHVGPTF. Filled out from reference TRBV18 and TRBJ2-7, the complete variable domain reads NAGVMQNPRHLVRRRGQEARLRCSPMKGHSHVYWYRQLPEEGLKFMVYLQKENIIDESGMPKERFSAEFPKEGPSILRIQQVVRGDSAAYFCASSPPGHVGPTFGPGTRLTVT.